A single T cell receptor beta chain is shown here with its context. Its antigen is unknown. This entry comes from a study of cytomegalovirus exposure and HLA in healthy donors. General study findings and limits: In an earlier analysis, about 90% or about 30%: the productive usage of most TCR beta V segments. A reported reduction in N-insertions relative to the 666-donor mean was seen in an Asian-associated ancestry cluster in a later analysis. Cytomegalovirus association was listed for 150 to 200 TCR beta chains.

The V segment lost 8 bases and the J segment 6 bases; nucleotides outside the gene matches: 9. The CDR3 has 16 residues. Germline lookup yields CDR1 SNHLY and CDR2 FYNNEI. Vbeta (60) and Jbeta (13) primers were used in the PCR. Source study methods: In a later analysis, of around 83 million unique beta chains, 9 million to 11 million appeared in at least two donors. Sequencing was performed with immunoSEQ multiplex PCR; in TCRdb, only in-frame clones are kept and a portion is missing. V and J calls and clone size are as listed in that table; D and trimming were resolved from the DNA. The profile shows roughly 150,000 clones, less than 90% of them singletons.

The sequencing input was PBMCs. The J gene is TRBJ2-3, the V gene TRBV2, with TRBD2 identical over 15 bases. The clonotype was recovered from a man aged 45-65 years in good health and CMV-seropositive. The CDR3 here is CASAPGLAGGWDTQYF. For the CDR3, the DNA is TGTGCCAGCGCTCCGGGACTAGCGGGGGGATGGGATACGCAGTATTTT.